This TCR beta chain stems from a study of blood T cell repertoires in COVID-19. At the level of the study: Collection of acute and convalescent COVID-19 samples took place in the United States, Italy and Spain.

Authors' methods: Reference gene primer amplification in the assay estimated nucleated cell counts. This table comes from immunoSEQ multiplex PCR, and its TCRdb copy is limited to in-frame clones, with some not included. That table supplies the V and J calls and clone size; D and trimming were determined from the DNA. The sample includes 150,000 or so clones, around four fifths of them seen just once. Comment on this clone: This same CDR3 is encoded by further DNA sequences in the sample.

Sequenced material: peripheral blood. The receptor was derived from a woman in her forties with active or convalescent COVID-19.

CDR3: CASSLDQGARQPQHF. The CDR3 DNA follows: TGTGCCAGCAGCTTGGATCAGGGGGCGCGACAGCCCCAGCATTTT. This chain links TRBV7-2 with TRBJ1-5; 8 nucleotides agree with TRBD1. CDR1 is SGHTA, CDR2 FQGNSA, per germline. The ends lost 3 bases at V and 7 bases at J; junction bases unmatched: 8. The CDR3 covers 15 residues. Filled out from reference TRBV7-2 and TRBJ1-5, the complete variable domain reads GAGVSQSPSNKVTEKGKDVELRCDPISGHTALYWYRQSLGQGLEFLIYFQGNSAPDKSGLPSDRFSAERTGGSVSTLTIQRTQQEDSAVYLCASSLDQGARQPQHFGDGTRLSIL.